A selection of T cell receptor beta chains follows, all from one sample in a study of blood T cell repertoires in COVID-19. Here immunoSEQ multiplex PCR was the method, and the copy in TCRdb shows in-frame clones only, minus some. The sample shows 90,000 or so clones, 75% to 90% of them seen only once. Sequenced input: peripheral blood. The receptors originated from a woman aged 70-85 years with acute or convalescent COVID-19. Both conserved end residues are part of each CDR3. A D gene is named only where the DNA matches it firmly. A clone size is listed for some rows: how often the clone was seen (once, few, many), or a class if it is expanded.

d_gene: .; abundance: .; v_gene: TRBV14; j_gene: TRBJ2-3; CDR3aa: CASAYTGTQYF; CDR3nt: TGTGCCAGCGCCTACACGGGTACGCAGTATTTT
d_gene: .; abundance: .; v_gene: TRBV6-1; j_gene: TRBJ2-7; CDR3aa: CASSEAEGVWPPYEQYF; CDR3nt: TGTGCCAGCAGCGAAGCTGAGGGGGTGTGGCCTCCCTACGAGCAGTACTTC
d_gene: .; abundance: .; v_gene: TRBV6-1; j_gene: TRBJ2-2; CDR3aa: CASSEVSVEYPGELFF; CDR3nt: TGTGCCAGCAGTGAAGTCTCGGTGGAGTATCCCGGGGAGCTGTTTTTT
d_gene: .; abundance: .; v_gene: TRBV6-5; j_gene: TRBJ1-6; CDR3aa: CASRPGDGNNSPLHF; CDR3nt: TGTGCCAGCAGGCCGGGAGACGGGAATAATTCACCCCTCCACTTT
d_gene: TRBD1; abundance: .; v_gene: TRBV9; j_gene: TRBJ1-6; CDR3aa: CASSGGQGNLNSPLHF; CDR3nt: TGTGCCAGCAGCGGGGGACAGGGGAACCTCAATTCACCCCTCCACTTT
d_gene: .; abundance: .; v_gene: TRBV18; j_gene: TRBJ1-1; CDR3aa: CASSPLDIGTEAFF; CDR3nt: TGTGCCAGCTCACCACTGGACATCGGCACTGAAGCTTTCTTT
d_gene: TRBD1; abundance: few; v_gene: TRBV6-5; j_gene: TRBJ1-1; CDR3aa: CASSYIRTGGNTEAFF; CDR3nt: TGTGCCAGCAGTTACATCCGGACAGGGGGGAACACTGAAGCTTTCTTT
d_gene: TRBD2; abundance: .; v_gene: TRBV27; j_gene: TRBJ2-7; CDR3aa: CASSLGLAGYEQYF; CDR3nt: TGTGCCAGCAGTTTAGGGCTAGCGGGATACGAGCAGTACTTC
d_gene: .; abundance: .; v_gene: TRBV10-1; j_gene: TRBJ1-1; CDR3aa: CASPVRDGGSTEAFF; CDR3nt: TGCGCCAGCCCTGTCCGCGATGGAGGGAGCACTGAAGCTTTCTTT
d_gene: .; abundance: .; v_gene: TRBV7-2; j_gene: TRBJ1-2; CDR3aa: CASSPDRYYGYTF; CDR3nt: TGTGCCAGCAGCCCTGACAGATACTATGGCTACACCTTC
d_gene: TRBD1; abundance: .; v_gene: TRBV28; j_gene: TRBJ1-2; CDR3aa: CASRVGTANYGYTF; CDR3nt: TGTGCCAGCAGGGTCGGGACAGCTAACTATGGCTACACCTTC